The 27 T cell receptor beta chains listed next were all sequenced from one sample in a study of blood T cell repertoires in COVID-19 (dated by TCRdb to the early 2020s). Library preparation employed the immunoSEQ multiplex PCR assay. Here the immuneACCESS table is served through TCRdb, limited to in-frame sequences with V and J called. Missing clones are a known gap in these copies; in checked studies unresolved V genes cover under half, and the rest lacks a known reason. Counted in this sample were more than 95,000 clones; over 75% of them appeared once. Roughly 4.2% of the sample comes from the top ten. Source material: peripheral blood. The receptors here all came from a man aged 50 or older with acute or convalescent COVID-19.

The chain uses TRBV6-5 and TRBJ2-1; 15 bases align to TRBD2. The V and J ends lost 6 bases and 8 bases, in that order; junction bases with no gene match: 5. CDR1 and CDR2 from the germline V gene are MNHEY and SVGAGI. This CDR3 comprises 15 residues. CDR3 residues: CASSPGTSGRYEQFF. The CDR3 DNA reads TGTGCCAGCAGCCCCGGGACTAGCGGGAGGTATGAGCAGTTCTTC.

The chain couples TRBV5-1 to TRBJ1-1; D is uncertain. Germline CDR1 SGHRS, CDR2 YFSETQ. This CDR3 has 14 amino acids. The V end was cut by 4 bases, the J end by 3 bases, with 13 bases between. DNA for the CDR3: TGCGCCAGCAGCCGTTTGAGAGGATACACTGAAGCTTTCTTT. This sequence encodes CASSRLRGYTEAFF.

This chain connects TRBV4-2 to TRBJ1-2, with D maybe TRBD1 (6 bases). Germline CDR1 reads LGHNA; CDR2 reads YNFKEQ. Between the trimmed V and J ends, which lost 3 bases and 1 base, there was a span of 12 bases. The length of the CDR3 is 15 residues. CDR3 bases: TGTGCCAGCAGCCATTACCTACAGGGTAACTATGGCTACACCTTC. Protein sequence: CASSHYLQGNYGYTF.

This clone was recorded only once. The CDR3: CARSLDLRGPWGEKLFF. CDR3 bases: TGTGCCAGAAGCTTGGATTTACGGGGTCCGTGGGGTGAAAAACTGTTTTTT. V and J are TRBV5-3 and TRBJ1-4; D unresolved. TRBV5-3 is treated as an ORF (open reading frame) with a function not yet certain. The CDR3 is 17 amino acids. Trimming cost V 0 bases and J 7 bases, with 19 bases left between them.

The chain couples TRBV27 to TRBJ2-2; TRBD2 agrees at 9 bases. The length of the CDR3 is 15 residues. Germline-derived CDR1 and CDR2 are MNHEY and SMNVEV (reference sequence). V dropped 7 bases and J dropped 2; count of bases not matched to a gene: 5. CDR3 bases: TGTGCCAGCATTGCAGCGGGGGGTAACACCGGGGAGCTGTTTTTT. The encoded protein is CASIAAGGNTGELFF.

This chain joins TRBV15 and TRBJ1-2; a weak D match, TRBD1 (6 bases). The CDR3 sequence is 17 residues long. CDR1 and CDR2 (germline): LNHNV, YYDKDF (reference sequence). Trimming took off 2 bases at V and 0 bases at J, with 16 bases between the two ends. CDR3 in amino acids: CATSRLQGTKANYGYTF. The CDR3 nucleotides are TGTGCCACCAGCAGACTACAGGGAACAAAGGCTAACTATGGCTACACCTTC.

The CDR3 protein is CASSEDRGSGYTF. CDR3 nucleotides: TGTGCCAGCAGCGAGGACAGGGGGAGCGGCTACACCTTC. The chain employs TRBV21-1 and TRBJ1-2; the table gives TRBD1 as D, unverified against the DNA. TRBV21-1 counts as a pseudogene. This CDR3 region has 13 residues.

This chain connects TRBV2 to TRBJ2-7; 9 bases align to TRBD2. This CDR3 has 15 amino acids. Per germline, CDR1 SNHLY and CDR2 FYNNEI. Trimming took 3 bases from V and 4 from J; bases not matched to a gene: 7. In nucleotides, the CDR3 is TGTGCCAGCAGTGAGGGTAGCGGGAGAGGTTACGAGCAGTACTTC. Residues: CASSEGSGRGYEQYF.

J is TRBJ2-1 and V is TRBV27; the match to TRBD2 covers 7 bases. V was clipped by 5 bases and J by 14 bases; unmatched bases: 9. Germline loops: CDR1 MNHEY, CDR2 SMNVEV (reference sequence). The CDR3 extends over 12 amino acids. The CDR3 DNA reads TGTGCCAGCAGTGCTCGGACTAGTGAAGAGTTCTTC. It specifies CASSARTSEEFF.

This chain connects TRBV12-3 or TRBV12-4 to TRBJ2-2; D unresolved. This CDR3 comprises 12 residues. V was cut by 8 bases and J by 3 bases, with 7 bases left in between. For the CDR3, the DNA is TGTGCCAGCGGCCCCCACACCGGGGAGCTGTTTTTT. This sequence encodes CASGPHTGELFF.

This clone appeared once. The chain carries TRBV7-6 and TRBJ2-7; no clear D. The CDR3 consists of 13 residues. Germline values: CDR1 SGHVS, CDR2 FNYEAQ. V dropped 5 bases and J dropped 2 bases, with 10 bases sitting between them. CDR3 in DNA: TGTGCCAGCAGCCGAGATGGGCCCTACGAGCAGTACTTC. It codes for CASSRDGPYEQYF.

V is TRBV24-1 and J is TRBJ2-3, with 14 bases that match TRBD2. This CDR3 has 17 amino acids. V lost 5 bases and J lost 5; bases outside the gene matches: 8. Germline V gene data show CDR1 as KGHDR and CDR2 as SFDVKD. The CDR3 DNA follows: TGTGCCACCAGTGGCCCGGACGGACTAGCGGGAGGAGATACGCAGTATTTT. This encodes CATSGPDGLAGGDTQYF.

This sequence joins TRBV7-9 and TRBJ1-1; 10 bases are a match to TRBD1. From germline, CDR1 is SEHNR and CDR2 FQNEAQ (reference sequence). V shed 3 bases and J 3 bases; nucleotides not matched to a gene: 4. The CDR3 covers 15 residues. This CDR3 reads CASSFTGTGDTEAFF. CDR3 bases: TGTGCCAGCAGCTTCACCGGGACAGGGGACACTGAAGCTTTCTTT.

This chain uses TRBV10-3 with TRBJ2-7; TRBD2 matches at 9 bases. Germline CDR1 and CDR2: ENHRY and SYGVKD. J was trimmed by 2 bases and V by 6 bases; bases with no gene match: 2. This CDR3 contains 13 residues. The CDR3 sequence is CAISAGGPYEQYF. As DNA, the CDR3 is TGTGCCATCAGCGCGGGAGGGCCCTACGAGCAGTACTTC.

This clone appeared a single time. The chain joins TRBV7-9 to TRBJ2-3; tentatively, D is TRBD1 (6 bases). Germline V gives CDR1 SEHNR, CDR2 FQNEAQ (reference sequence). The CDR3 is 17 amino acids. V was clipped by 8 bases and J by 2 bases, with 23 bases between them. This CDR3 is CASPDPNRVVATDTQYF. DNA for the CDR3: TGTGCCAGCCCCGACCCCAACAGGGTCGTTGCCACAGATACGCAGTATTTT.

CDR3 DNA sequence: TGTGCCACCAGCAGAGATCGACAGGGGGAGTATGGCTACACCTTC. This encodes CATSRDRQGEYGYTF. The chain employs TRBV15 and TRBJ1-2, with 9 bases matching TRBD1. This CDR3 region has 15 residues. CDR1 is LNHNV, CDR2 YYDKDF, per germline (reference sequence). With V trimmed by 0 bases and J by 5 bases, 4 bases remained unmatched.

The V gene is TRBV21-1, the J gene TRBJ2-3; TRBD2 is taken as the D call from the table, unchecked against the DNA. TRBV21-1 is shown as a pseudogene. This CDR3 region has 17 residues. CDR3 DNA sequence: TGTGCCAGCAGCAAAGTCCGGGGGGGTTCTGGCACAGATACGCAGTATTTT. This codes for CASSKVRGGSGTDTQYF.

This chain uses TRBV19 with TRBJ2-7, with TRBD2 identical over 14 bases. There are 17 residues in the CDR3. The V gene end was trimmed by 7 bases and the J gene end by 5 bases; junction bases not matched to a gene: 13. Germline V gene data show CDR1 as LNHDA and CDR2 as SQIVND (reference sequence). The CDR3 nucleotides read TGTGCCAGTACCGGCCCCGGGACTAGCGGGAGTATACACGAGCAGTACTTC. Translating it yields CASTGPGTSGSIHEQYF. The whole variable domain, filled in from reference TRBV19 and TRBJ2-7, reads DGGITQSPKYLFRKEGQNVTLSCEQNLNHDAMYWYRQDPGQGLRLIYYSQIVNDFQKGDIAEGYSVSREKKESFPLTVTSAQKNPTAFYLCASTGPGTSGSIHEQYFGPGTRLTVT.

The gene calls are TRBV19 and TRBJ1-2; TRBD1 aligns across 9 bases. Germline trimming cut 5 bases from V and 10 bases from J; bases unmatched to any gene: 8. This CDR3 has 13 amino acids. CDR1 is LNHDA, CDR2 SQIVND, per germline (reference sequence). CDR3 amino acids: CASSPQGATDYTF. The DNA for the CDR3 is TGTGCCAGTAGTCCACAGGGGGCGACTGACTACACCTTC.

The gene calls are TRBV3-1 (or the pseudogene TRBV3-2) and TRBJ2-2; the match to TRBD2 covers 10 bases. The trim removed 5 bases at V and 2 bases at J, leaving 5 bases unmatched. Per germline, CDR1 LGHDT and CDR2 YNNKEL (reference sequence). This CDR3 is built from 16 residues. The CDR3 sequence: CASSFIAGGNTGELFF. CDR3 bases: TGTGCCAGCAGCTTTATAGCGGGAGGAAACACCGGGGAGCTGTTTTTT.

The genes are TRBV5-6 and TRBJ2-7; TRBD2 might be the D (6 bases). Germline-derived CDR1 and CDR2 are SGHDT and YYEEEE. The V and J ends lost 5 bases and 1 base respectively, with 10 bases between them. The CDR3 sequence is 13 residues long. DNA for the CDR3: TGTGCCAGCAGTGCGGGGCTTTCCTACGAGCAGTACTTC. Its translation: CASSAGLSYEQYF.

This clone was counted a few times. The chain combines TRBV7-6 with TRBJ2-7; D uncertain. Trimming took off 2 bases at V and 4 bases at J, with 3 bases between the two ends. CDR1 is SGHVS, CDR2 FNYEAQ, per germline. This CDR3 spans 11 amino acids. CDR3 sequence reads: CASSLPYEQYF. For the CDR3, the DNA is TGTGCCAGCAGCTTACCTTACGAGCAGTACTTC.

In its sample, this clone was seen once. The chain recombines TRBV19 with TRBJ2-7, with 11 bases fitting TRBD2. After removal of 5 bases from V and 0 bases from J, the junction contained 3 bases not matched to a gene. In germline, CDR1 is LNHDA, CDR2 SQIVND (reference sequence). This CDR3 is built from 15 residues. CDR3 sequence: CASSPGLAGSYEQYF. DNA of the CDR3: TGTGCCAGTAGTCCCGGACTAGCGGGCTCCTACGAGCAGTACTTC.

The V gene is TRBV5-1, the J gene TRBJ2-3, with 12 nucleotides matching TRBD2. CDR3 length: 16 residues. J gave up 2 bases and V 4 bases, and 5 bases lay outside the gene matches. Germline V gene sequence: CDR1 SGHRS, CDR2 YFSETQ. CDR3 region: CASSGWTSGDTDTQYF. The DNA of the CDR3 is TGCGCCAGCAGCGGGTGGACTAGCGGGGACACAGATACGCAGTATTTT.

This chain links TRBV18 with TRBJ2-1, with D unresolved. In germline, CDR1 is KGHSH, CDR2 LQKENI. The CDR3 extends over 12 amino acids. Trimming stripped 3 bases from V and 5 bases from J, with 5 bases between. For the CDR3, the DNA is TGTGCCAGCTCACCCCTTAACAATGAGCAGTTCTTC. It translates to CASSPLNNEQFF. Based on the CDR3 plus reference TRBV18 and TRBJ2-1, the full variable domain is NAGVMQNPRHLVRRRGQEARLRCSPMKGHSHVYWYRQLPEEGLKFMVYLQKENIIDESGMPKERFSAEFPKEGPSILRIQQVVRGDSAAYFCASSPLNNEQFFGPGTRLTVL.

The V gene is TRBV7-8, the J gene TRBJ2-7; TRBD1 agrees at 7 bases. CDR3 length: 12 amino acids. CDR1 is SGHVS and CDR2 is FQNEAQ in the germline V gene. The V gene end was trimmed by 5 bases and the J gene end by 4 bases; junction bases not matched to a gene: 2. This chain's CDR3 is CASSMDRYEQYF. CDR3 DNA: TGTGCCAGCAGCATGGACAGGTACGAGCAGTACTTC.

The chain combines TRBV6-1 with TRBJ1-1; no firm D call. The ends were cut back, 2 bases at V and 3 bases at J, with 7 bases in the middle. The length of the CDR3 is 13 residues. Germline loops: CDR1 MNHNS, CDR2 SASEGT. The CDR3 spells CASSEIQYTEAFF. CDR3 sequence (DNA): TGTGCCAGCAGTGAAATACAGTACACTGAAGCTTTCTTT.